What follows describes a single TCR beta chain. The data stem from a study of CD8+CD57+ T cells in acquired aplastic anemia. Researchers used genomic DNA as the template to profile TCR beta VDJ and CDR3. Each CDR3 protein gets one entry after TCRdb re-called the reads with MiXCR. The table includes 200,000 to 250,000 distinct CDR3 sequences, approximately 60% detected once. Before being chosen for sequencing, patients had shown CD8+CD57+ cell expansion by flow cytometry. This CDR3 has 13 amino acids. Germline lookup yields CDR1 SQVTM and CDR2 ANQGSEA. Trimming took off 3 bases at V and 2 bases at J, with 9 bases between the two ends.

The chain is built from TRBV29-1 and TRBJ2-3; D is undetermined. Material for sequencing was sorted CD4+, CD8+, or CD8+CD57+ T cells (not recorded which) from PBMCs. The sequence was collected from a human donor with aplastic anemia. CDR3 sequence: CSVDVESTDTQYF. The CDR3 DNA reads as TGCAGCGTTGATGTTGAGTCCACAGATACGCAGTATTTT.